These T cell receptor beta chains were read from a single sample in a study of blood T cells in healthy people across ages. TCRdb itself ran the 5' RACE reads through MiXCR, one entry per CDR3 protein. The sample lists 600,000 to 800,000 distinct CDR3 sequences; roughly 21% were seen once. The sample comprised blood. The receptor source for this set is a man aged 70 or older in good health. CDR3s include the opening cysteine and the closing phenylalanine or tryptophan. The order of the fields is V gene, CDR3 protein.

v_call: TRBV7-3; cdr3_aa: CASSLLTGGTEAFF
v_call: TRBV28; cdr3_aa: CASSLGGPYTF
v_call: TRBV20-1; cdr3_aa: CSARGGAADQPQHF
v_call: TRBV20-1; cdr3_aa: CSASVEETQYF
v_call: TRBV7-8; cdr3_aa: CASSLGGGGLQGDEKLFF
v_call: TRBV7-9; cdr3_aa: CASSLTGGDNEKLFF
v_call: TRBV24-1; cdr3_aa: CATSDQDRGGYNEQFF
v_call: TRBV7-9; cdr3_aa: CASSRQGAYEQYF
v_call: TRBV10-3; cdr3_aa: CAISESGGRARYNEQFF
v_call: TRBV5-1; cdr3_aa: CASSLGADYGYTF